This T cell receptor (beta chain) emerged from a study of glioma-infiltrating T cells. Points from the study as a whole: Tissue and blood shared very few CDR3 sequences.

Amplification of TCR alpha and beta CDR3 regions from RNA used iRepertoire nested multiplex PCR. In TCRdb, the multiplex PCR reads were re-called with MiXCR into one record per CDR3 protein. The sample lists some 100,000 distinct CDR3 sequences; less than 30% were seen once. Per the germline V gene, CDR1 is SQVTM and CDR2 is ANQGSEA. V was pared by 3 bases and J by 5 bases, with 14 bases between. The CDR3 length is 13 residues. At least ten counts were recorded for this clonotype. The antigen remains undetermined. The sequencing sample was made of glioma tissue, nonneoplastic brain tissue, or PBMCs (not recorded which). The chain couples TRBV29-1 to TRBJ2-7; a possible D gene is TRBD1 (6 bases). The receptor was derived from a human donor with low-grade glioma or glioblastoma, undergoing nonglioma brain surgery, or in good health (not recorded which). The CDR3 is CSVDKTGGHEQYF. The CDR3, as DNA: TGCAGCGTTGACAAGACAGGCGGTCACGAGCAGTACTTC.